These 14 T cell receptor beta chains came from one sample sequenced in a study of T cell responses to AZD1222 COVID-19 vaccine. Only in-frame clones appear in the TCRdb table, and some are missing; sequencing was by immunoSEQ multiplex PCR. The repertoire has fewer than 110,000 clones, 87% of them found once; the top ten carry 3.5% to 4.5%. Sequencing used peripheral blood, obtained on day 0 of AZD1222 vaccination. The receptors come from an adult in good health.

J is TRBJ2-7 and V is TRBV7-7; D remains ambiguous. With 1 base removed from V and 4 bases from J, the gap between germline ends came to 8 bases. CDR1 and CDR2 (germline): SSHAT, FNYEAQ (reference sequence). CDR3 length: 13 amino acids. CDR3 amino acids: CASSLGSGYEQYF. Written as DNA, the CDR3 is TGTGCCAGCAGCTTAGGATCGGGTTACGAGCAGTACTTC. Complete variable domain (other parts from reference TRBV7-7 and TRBJ2-7): GAGVSQSPRYKVTKRGQDVTLRCDPISSHATLYWYQQALGQGPEFLTYFNYEAQPDKSGLPSDRFSAERPEGSISTLTIQRTEQRDSAMYRCASSLGSGYEQYFGPGTRLTVT.

This clone was found once. The rearrangement joins TRBV7-2 to TRBJ2-5, with 12 bases matching TRBD2. The junction had 4 bases not matched to a gene; V was cut back by 4 bases and J by 4 bases. CDR3 length equals 15 residues. CDR1 SGHTA and CDR2 FQGNSA come from the germline V gene. CDR3 sequence reads: CASSSGLAGRETQYF. CDR3 coding DNA: TGTGCCAGCAGCTCAGGACTAGCGGGAAGAGAGACCCAGTACTTC.

This sequence joins TRBV10-3 and TRBJ2-7, with D perhaps assigned TRBD1 or TRBD2 (5 bases each). V lost 7 bases and J 0 bases, leaving 16 bases between the germline ends. Germline V gives CDR1 ENHRY, CDR2 SYGVKD. The CDR3 consists of 15 residues. DNA for the CDR3: TGTGCCATCATGGGCTCCGGGGCTTTCTCCTACGAGCAGTACTTC. The encoded protein is CAIMGSGAFSYEQYF.

The V gene is TRBV9, the J gene TRBJ1-3; the match to TRBD1 covers 9 bases. After removal of 1 base from V and 4 bases from J, the junction contained 6 bases not matched to a gene. Per germline, CDR1 SGDLS and CDR2 YYNGEE. The CDR3 sequence is 16 residues long. Here the CDR3 reads CASSVTGGPLGNTIYF. The CDR3 DNA is TGTGCCAGCAGCGTAACAGGGGGCCCTCTGGGAAACACCATATATTTT. The whole variable domain, remainder taken from reference TRBV9 and TRBJ1-3, is DSGVTQTPKHLITATGQRVTLRCSPRSGDLSVYWYQQSLDQGLQFLIQYYNGEERAKGNILERFSAQQFPDLHSELNLSSLELGDSALYFCASSVTGGPLGNTIYFGEGSWLTVV.

The chain employs TRBV6-5 and TRBJ2-7, with TRBD2 matching over 12 bases. Trimming cost V 8 bases and J 4 bases; bases outside gene matches: 6. This CDR3 contains 14 residues. Germline loops: CDR1 MNHEY, CDR2 SVGAGI. The CDR3 spells CASLAGTSGYEQYF. The CDR3, as DNA: TGTGCCAGCTTGGCGGGGACTAGCGGGTACGAGCAGTACTTC.

The rearrangement links TRBV5-5 to TRBJ2-7; D gene ambiguous. The germline CDR1 and CDR2 sequences are SGHKS and YYEKEE (reference sequence). This CDR3 region has 13 residues. Trimming took 4 bases from V and 4 from J, leaving 12 bases between them. CDR3 region: CASSPFELYEQYF. DNA for the CDR3: TGTGCCAGCAGCCCGTTCGAACTTTACGAGCAGTACTTC.

This sequence joins TRBV6-1 and TRBJ1-5, with D hard to call. Germline loops: CDR1 MNHNS, CDR2 SASEGT. V was clipped by 4 bases and J by 0 bases, with 10 bases between them. The CDR3 runs 15 residues. This chain's CDR3 is CASSVQRYSNQPQHF. For the CDR3, the DNA is TGTGCCAGCAGTGTCCAACGGTATAGCAATCAGCCCCAGCATTTT.

The V call is TRBV27, the J call TRBJ1-5; 9 bases map to TRBD1. Per the germline V gene, CDR1 is MNHEY and CDR2 is SMNVEV (reference sequence). The CDR3 is 15 residues long. V was clipped by 3 bases and J by 6 bases; unmatched bases: 6. CDR3 region: CASSLGQGGGQPQHF. The CDR3 nucleotides are TGTGCCAGCAGTTTGGGACAGGGCGGGGGTCAGCCCCAGCATTTT.

This clone was seen a handful of times. The CDR3 DNA reads as TGTGCCAGCAGTTATTCTGATCTCGGACACTACGAGCAGTACTTC. The encoded protein is CASSYSDLGHYEQYF. The V and J genes are TRBV6-5 and TRBJ2-7, with D tentatively TRBD1 (5 bases). The germline gives CDR1 MNHEY, CDR2 SVGAGI. The CDR3 spans 15 residues. The V end lost 3 bases, the J end lost 3 bases, and 15 bases lay between the germline ends.

The J gene is TRBJ2-2, the V gene TRBV6-5; D may be TRBD2 (6 bases). This CDR3 has 14 residues. Germline V gene lookup returns CDR1 MNHEY and CDR2 SVGAGI. The V gene lost 8 bases and the J gene lost 2 bases, with 12 bases spanning the gap. The CDR3 region is CASVPGTNTGELFF. Here the CDR3 DNA reads TGTGCCAGCGTTCCCGGGACTAACACCGGGGAGCTGTTTTTT.

The V gene is TRBV27, the J gene TRBJ1-6; possibly TRBD1 for D (6 bases). CDR3 size: 14 residues. Trimming left V 7 bases short and J 10 bases short, with 17 bases between. Germline CDR1 reads MNHEY; CDR2 reads SMNVEV (reference sequence). CDR3 sequence (DNA): TGTGCCAGCACCTACGGCGGGCAGGGGTCACCCCTCCACTTT. Protein sequence: CASTYGGQGSPLHF.

The rearrangement joins TRBV4-3 to TRBJ1-2; possible D gene TRBD1, 6 bases. The V end was cut by 3 bases, the J end by 2 bases, with 13 bases between. The CDR3 has 15 residues. Germline-derived CDR1 and CDR2 are LGHNA and YSLEER. The CDR3 nucleotides read TGCGCCAGCAGCCAGGTTACAGGGACGAACTATGGCTACACCTTC. Protein: CASSQVTGTNYGYTF.

The rearrangement links TRBV5-1 to TRBJ1-2; D is undetermined. Germline CDR1 reads SGHRS; CDR2 reads YFSETQ. The CDR3 contains 12 residues. Trimming took off 4 bases at V and 7 bases at J, with 11 bases between the two ends. CDR3 region: CASSLATSGYTF. The DNA of the CDR3 is TGCGCCAGCAGCCTAGCGACAAGTGGCTACACCTTC.

The J gene is TRBJ2-3, the V gene TRBV7-3; no firm D call. Deletions cut 2 bases from V and 5 bases from J, with 8 bases between. There are 13 residues in the CDR3. Germline lookup yields CDR1 SGHTA and CDR2 FQGTGA. The CDR3 region is CASSLRLEDTQYF. CDR3 coding DNA: TGTGCCAGCAGCTTACGCCTAGAAGATACGCAGTATTTT.